The 13 T cell receptor beta chains below come from one sample, sequenced in a study of cytomegalovirus exposure and HLA in healthy donors. PCR primers comprised 60 Vbeta and 13 Jbeta primers. The assay was immunoSEQ multiplex PCR, and TCRdb's table has in-frame clones only and misses some. This repertoire shows approximately 110,000 clones, roughly 70% found once; its top ten account for 11%. The sample was PBMCs. The receptors originated from a man in his forties or fifties in good health and CMV-seropositive.

This chain links TRBV27 with TRBJ2-2, with D possibly matching TRBD1 (7 bases). The CDR3 runs to 15 residues. In germline, CDR1 is MNHEY, CDR2 SMNVEV (reference sequence). V was pared by 7 bases and J by 8 bases, with 20 bases between. Written as DNA, the CDR3 is TGTGCCAGCACCCCAAAGGAGGGGGCTGGAGGGGAGCTGTTTTTT. Amino acid sequence: CASTPKEGAGGELFF.

The J gene is TRBJ2-2, the V gene TRBV9; perhaps TRBD1 as D (6 bases). V lost 0 bases, J lost 7 bases, and 10 bases lay in between. There are 14 residues in the CDR3. Germline loops: CDR1 SGDLS, CDR2 YYNGEE. This chain's CDR3 is CASSVEVGGGELFF. The CDR3 nucleotides read TGTGCCAGCAGCGTAGAAGTAGGGGGCGGGGAGCTGTTTTTT.

The table lists this clone with a count of one. The chain is built from TRBV5-1 and TRBJ2-1; D unclear. Trimming left V 4 bases short and J 2 bases short, with 13 bases between. CDR3 length: 15 amino acids. Germline CDR1 and CDR2: SGHRS and YFSETQ. CDR3 DNA: TGCGCCAGCAGCGCGACACCCCACACCTACAATGAGCAGTTCTTC. It specifies CASSATPHTYNEQFF.

This clone was seen just once. The gene calls are TRBV4-1 and TRBJ2-1, with TRBD2 identical over 10 bases. V gave up 6 bases and J gave up 4 bases; unmatched junction bases: 6. This CDR3 is built from 15 residues. From germline, CDR1 is MGHRA and CDR2 YSYEKL. CDR3 in DNA: TGCGCCAGCAGTCCTAGCGGGAGCCGTTACAATGAGCAGTTCTTC. This encodes CASSPSGSRYNEQFF.

This chain uses TRBV9 with TRBJ2-5; D is uncertain. This CDR3 is 13 amino acids long. Trimming left V 4 bases short and J 2 bases short, with 9 bases between. Germline assignment: CDR1 SGDLS and CDR2 YYNGEE. The CDR3 is CASSLSSQETQYF. The CDR3 DNA reads TGTGCCAGCAGCCTTAGCAGTCAAGAGACCCAGTACTTC.

The chain employs TRBV5-4 and TRBJ2-1, with 9 bases identical to TRBD2. The CDR3 has 15 residues. The germline CDR1 and CDR2 sequences are SGHNT and YYREEE (reference sequence). J was trimmed by 6 bases and V by 2 bases; bases with no gene match: 6. The CDR3 nucleotides are TGTGCCAGCAGCTTAATAGCGGGAGCCCGCAATGAGCAGTTCTTC. Translated: CASSLIAGARNEQFF.

CDR3: CASSLPGTGSYEQYF. For the CDR3, the DNA is TGCGCCAGCAGCCTTCCCGGGACAGGGTCCTACGAGCAGTACTTC. The V and J genes are TRBV4-1 and TRBJ2-7; 9 nucleotides match TRBD1. Per the germline V gene, CDR1 is MGHRA and CDR2 is YSYEKL. J was trimmed by 1 base and V by 4 bases; bases with no gene match: 5. The CDR3 is 15 amino acids.

The gene calls are TRBV4-1 and TRBJ2-7; unclear D gene. V shed 1 base and J shed 5 bases, with 6 bases lying between them. CDR3 length: 12 residues. The germline V gene has CDR1 MGHRA and CDR2 YSYEKL. As DNA, the CDR3 is TGCGCCAGCAGCCAAGGAGACAACGAGCAGTACTTC. Protein product: CASSQGDNEQYF.

This clone was detected a few times. The chain is built from TRBV28 and TRBJ2-1, with a weak D call TRBD1 (5 bases). The CDR3 covers 14 residues. Per germline, CDR1 MDHEN and CDR2 SYDVKM. Trimming took 5 bases from V and 4 from J, leaving 12 bases between them. CDR3 loop: CASSTRTQYNEQFF. In DNA, the CDR3 is TGTGCCAGCAGTACCCGGACACAATACAATGAGCAGTTCTTC.

This rearrangement joins TRBV9 to TRBJ1-3; D is possibly TRBD1 (6 bases). Germline lookup yields CDR1 SGDLS and CDR2 YYNGEE. V lost 7 bases, J lost 0 bases, and 14 bases lay in between. The CDR3 consists of 15 residues. The CDR3 DNA reads TGTGCCAGCGGGGGCCAGGGGCTCTCTGGAAACACCATATATTTT. As protein: CASGGQGLSGNTIYF.

The J gene is TRBJ2-7, the V gene TRBV6-5, with D hard to call. Trimming stripped 6 bases from V and 1 base from J, with 7 bases between. CDR1 and CDR2 (germline): MNHEY, SVGAGI. This CDR3 is built from 12 residues. Here the CDR3 reads CASSPGSYEQYF. CDR3 coding DNA: TGTGCCAGCAGCCCCGGTTCCTACGAGCAGTACTTC.

The chain joins TRBV19 to TRBJ1-4; D is uncertain. The germline gives CDR1 LNHDA, CDR2 SQIVND (reference sequence). The V end was cut by 4 bases, the J end by 0 bases, with 18 bases between. The CDR3 sequence is 18 residues long. The CDR3: CASSRGGGVGATNEKLFF. CDR3 coding DNA: TGTGCCAGTAGTAGAGGAGGTGGTGTCGGGGCAACTAATGAAAAACTGTTTTTT.

Only a few counts were recorded for this clone. V usage is TRBV18 and J usage is TRBJ2-2; the match to TRBD1 covers 7 bases. V lost 5 bases and J lost 0; bases outside the gene matches: 6. This CDR3 has 16 residues. The germline V gene has CDR1 KGHSH and CDR2 LQKENI. The CDR3 sequence: CASSLGGYPNTGELFF. The CDR3 DNA follows: TGTGCCAGCTCATTAGGGGGCTACCCGAACACCGGGGAGCTGTTTTTT.